The 18 T cell receptor beta chains in this list originate from one sample, sequenced in a study of cytomegalovirus exposure and HLA in healthy donors. Primers included in the PCR were 60 Vbeta and 13 Jbeta primers. TCRdb's copy holds only in-frame clones and misses some; the assay was immunoSEQ multiplex PCR. The top ten clones hold 7% to 7.5% of a sample with under 90,000 clones, about 80% of them seen once. Sequences were obtained from PBMCs. The receptor set was obtained from a woman between 40 and 50 years old in good health and CMV-seronegative.

This clone was counted a single time. The chain uses TRBV10-1 and TRBJ2-3; TRBD1 matches at 9 bases. CDR1 is WNHNN and CDR2 is SYGVQD in the germline V gene (reference sequence). J lost 4 bases, V lost 0 bases, and 5 bases had no gene match. This CDR3 region has 16 residues. CDR3 loop: CASSESGTGFSDTQYF. CDR3 DNA sequence: TGCGCCAGCAGTGAGTCCGGGACAGGGTTTTCAGATACGCAGTATTTT.

V gene TRBV7-2 combines with J gene TRBJ1-2; unclear D gene. Germline V gives CDR1 SGHTA, CDR2 FQGNSA. The CDR3 length is 14 residues. The V and J ends lost 6 bases and 8 bases respectively, with 19 bases between them. CDR3 DNA sequence: TGTGCCAGCAGTTCCATCACGGGGAGTAGGGGCTACACCTTC. Translation gives CASSSITGSRGYTF.

This sequence joins TRBV10-1 and TRBJ2-1; possibly TRBD2 for D (6 bases). The CDR3 extends over 13 amino acids. CDR1 and CDR2 (germline): WNHNN, SYGVQD (reference sequence). V was clipped by 4 bases and J by 8 bases, with 12 bases between them. In DNA form, the CDR3 reads TGCGCCAGCAGTGGGTCGGTAGCGGATGAGCAGTTCTTC. It yields the protein CASSGSVADEQFF.

The chain recombines TRBV19 with TRBJ1-1; 7 positions agree with TRBD1. Germline assignment: CDR1 LNHDA and CDR2 SQIVND (reference sequence). The CDR3 has 13 residues. V was pared by 5 bases and J by 3 bases, with 3 bases of the junction left unmatched. The CDR3 region is CASSLDRDTEAFF. The CDR3 region has the DNA TGTGCCAGTAGTCTCGACAGGGACACTGAAGCTTTCTTT.

The J gene is TRBJ1-6, the V gene TRBV18, with 7 bases lining up with TRBD1. Unmatched junction bases numbered 11, after V lost 6 bases and J lost 9 bases. Germline V CDR1 and CDR2: KGHSH, LQKENI. CDR3 length: 15 amino acids. The CDR3 loop reads CASSLLRDSLSPLHF. For the CDR3, the DNA is TGTGCCAGCTCTCTTCTCCGGGACAGTCTTTCACCCCTCCACTTT.

This rearrangement joins TRBV11-2 to TRBJ2-5; D is unresolved. V was cut by 5 bases and J by 5 bases, with 9 bases left in between. Germline V CDR1 and CDR2: SGHAT, FQNNGV. This CDR3 is 12 amino acids long. CDR3 sequence reads: CASSGLTETQYF. The CDR3 nucleotides read TGTGCCAGCAGCGGCTTGACTGAGACCCAGTACTTC.

Written as DNA, the CDR3 is TGTGCCACCAGCAGAGGTCTCGGGGAGCTGTTTTTT. Amino acids: CATSRGLGELFF. This chain uses TRBV15 with TRBJ2-2; D not certain. The V gene lost 1 base and the J gene lost 7 bases, with 4 bases spanning the gap. Germline lookup yields CDR1 LNHNV and CDR2 YYDKDF (reference sequence). The CDR3 covers 12 residues.

This clone has just one count. The chain carries TRBV5-1 and TRBJ2-7; TRBD1 agrees at 9 bases. After removal of 4 bases from V and 5 bases from J, the junction contained 7 bases not matched to a gene. This CDR3 region has 14 residues. Looked up from germline, CDR1 is SGHRS and CDR2 is YFSETQ. The CDR3 DNA follows: TGCGCCAGCAGCCGGACAGGGGCCGGCCACGAGCAGTACTTC. It specifies CASSRTGAGHEQYF.

The V and J genes are TRBV30 and TRBJ1-1; D might be TRBD1 (6 bases). The CDR3 is 14 amino acids. V was clipped by 3 bases and J by 6 bases, with 17 bases between them. Per the germline V gene, CDR1 is GTSNPN and CDR2 is SVGIG (reference sequence). The CDR3 DNA reads TGTGCCTGGAGCCCGGGGGGGGGCTGGCCTGAAGCTTTCTTT. Protein sequence: CAWSPGGGWPEAFF.

The gene calls are TRBV29-1 and TRBJ1-1; 9 bases map to TRBD1. This CDR3 region has 13 residues. V dropped 6 bases and J dropped 4; count of bases not matched to a gene: 6. Looked up from germline, CDR1 is SQVTM and CDR2 is ANQGSEA. CDR3 nucleotide sequence: TGCAGCGTCTGGACAGGGGAGGGCACTGAAGCTTTCTTT. Residues: CSVWTGEGTEAFF.

The V call is TRBV11-2, the J call TRBJ2-7; 12 nucleotides line up with TRBD2. The germline V gene encodes CDR1 SGHAT and CDR2 FQNNGV. This CDR3 comprises 16 residues. With 5 bases clipped from V and 2 bases from J, the junction kept 7 bases outside the gene matches. The CDR3 spells CASSLRTSGTTYEQYF. The CDR3 nucleotides are TGTGCCAGCAGCCTTCGGACTAGCGGGACTACCTACGAGCAGTACTTC.

This sequence joins TRBV5-4 and TRBJ2-5; 14 bases are a match to TRBD2. CDR1 and CDR2 (germline): SGHNT, YYREEE (reference sequence). The J segment lost 3 bases and the V segment lost 4 bases, leaving 5 bases of the junction unmatched. The length of the CDR3 is 16 residues. The CDR3 loop reads CASSDPTSGGEETQYF. The CDR3, as DNA: TGTGCCAGCAGCGACCCGACTAGCGGGGGGGAAGAGACCCAGTACTTC.

The sample holds a few counts of this clone. The CDR3 here is CASRAQGQGSYEQYF. The DNA for the CDR3 is TGTGCCAGTAGAGCGCAGGGACAGGGTTCCTACGAGCAGTACTTC. V and J are TRBV19 and TRBJ2-7; 9 bases fit TRBD1. Germline CDR1 and CDR2: LNHDA and SQIVND (reference sequence). This CDR3 spans 15 amino acids. V trimming: 6 bases; J trimming: 1 base; junction bases outside the gene matches: 7.

The chain has TRBV10-3 and TRBJ2-5, with TRBD2 identical over 7 bases. Germline V gene sequence: CDR1 ENHRY, CDR2 SYGVKD. The CDR3 covers 16 residues. The ends lost 2 bases at V and 5 bases at J; junction bases unmatched: 11. DNA for the CDR3: TGTGCCATCAGTGAGATCCGGGACTACGCCCGGGAGACCCAGTACTTC. It encodes CAISEIRDYARETQYF.

J is TRBJ2-3 and V is TRBV2, with 8 bases that match TRBD2. The CDR3 sequence is 14 residues long. J lost 4 bases, V lost 6 bases, and 6 bases had no gene match. The germline V gene encodes CDR1 SNHLY and CDR2 FYNNEI. This chain's CDR3 is CASRERTSPDTQYF. The CDR3 bases are TGTGCCAGCAGGGAAAGGACTAGCCCAGATACGCAGTATTTT.

J is TRBJ1-1 and V is TRBV7-9; no definite D call. Trimming shortened V by 5 bases and J by 4 bases, and 26 bases separated the two germline ends. Per the germline V gene, CDR1 is SEHNR and CDR2 is FQNEAQ (reference sequence). CDR3 size: 18 residues. For the CDR3, the DNA is TGTGCCAGCAGCCCGACGGTGGGAGAATACTTTATTAGCACTGAAGCTTTCTTT. It specifies CASSPTVGEYFISTEAFF.

The chain carries TRBV7-8 and TRBJ2-5; TRBD2 matches 7 bases. CDR3 length equals 16 residues. The ends lost 5 bases at V and 7 bases at J; junction bases unmatched: 16. The germline V gene encodes CDR1 SGHVS and CDR2 FQNEAQ. CDR3 amino acids: CASSKVGGGTGGTQYF. CDR3 DNA: TGTGCCAGCAGCAAAGTGGGGGGGGGAACCGGAGGGACCCAGTACTTC.

The chain has TRBV5-1 and TRBJ2-7, with TRBD2 as a possible D gene (6 bases). This CDR3 has 15 amino acids. CDR1 is SGHRS and CDR2 is YFSETQ in the germline V gene. Trimming cost V 3 bases and J 2 bases, with 15 bases left between them. The CDR3 region is CASSSPRSGAYEQYF. CDR3 sequence (DNA): TGCGCCAGCAGCTCCCCCCGGTCGGGGGCCTACGAGCAGTACTTC.